This T cell receptor (beta chain) was obtained from a study of PD-1 blockade in classical Hodgkin lymphoma. Study outcomes and limitations: Prior to therapy, complete responders displayed diversity much like that of newly diagnosed patients. At C4D1, TCR diversity had climbed significantly for CD4+ cells, though not for CD8+ cells. Anyone who began nivolumab under 1 year after ASCT was excluded.

With respect to this clone: Its antigen is unknown.

The patients all showed relapse after autologous stem cell transplantation, while their brentuximab vedotin exposure varied. Data came from immunoSEQ multiplex PCR; TCRdb stores just in-frame clones and leaves some out. The sample records roughly 150,000 clones, under 85% being singletons. The J segment lost 4 bases and the V segment lost 4 bases, leaving 2 bases of the junction unmatched. Germline lookup yields CDR1 MNHNY and CDR2 SVGAGI (reference sequence). The CDR3 runs 13 residues. Sequencing used peripheral blood mononuclear cells (PBMCs), obtained before the second cycle of nivolumab. The sequence derives from a human donor with classical Hodgkin lymphoma. The genes are TRBV6-6 and TRBJ1-1; 8 nucleotides agree with TRBD1. The CDR3 DNA follows: TGTGCCAGCAGTTCACAGGGGGGCACTGAAGCTTTCTTT. Translation gives CASSSQGGTEAFF.